Described below is a single T cell receptor beta chain sequence and its context. Its antigen is unidentified. Germline V gene data show CDR1 as MNHEY and CDR2 as SVGAGI. Trimming took 5 bases from V and 2 from J; bases not matched to a gene: 1. The CDR3 covers 14 residues. This sample stems from a study of CD4 T cells in relation to SARS-CoV-2 and coronaviruses. Across the study: The restricting HLA molecule for shared crossreactive spike epitopes was mapped.

Study-level results: Samples before the pandemic and after infection were not matched within any donor. Approximately 65% of donors had memory CD4+ clonotypes crossrecognizing SARS-CoV-2 and common cold coronavirus spike. Monoreactive clones expanded significantly more to SARS-CoV-2 than crossreactive clones did.

Libraries were prepared by immunoSEQ multiplex PCR; TCRdb keeps only in-frame clonotypes and omits some of them. The sample lists approximately 38,000 clones; around 87% were seen once. The sequencing sample was made of memory CD4+ T cells from PBMCs. The rearrangement uses TRBV6-5 and TRBJ1-5; 9 bases fit TRBD1. This sequence originates from an adult with COVID-19. CDR3 DNA sequence: TGTGCCAGCAGTAGGGACAGGGGCAATCAGCCCCAGCATTTT. Translated, it gives CASSRDRGNQPQHF.